Shown below are 27 T cell receptor beta chains from a single sample sequenced in a study of blood T cell repertoires in COVID-19. Using immunoSEQ multiplex PCR, the repertoire was profiled, and TCRdb retains in-frame clones only, with some absent. Among roughly 84,000 clones listed, around 75% were seen once. Sequencing input: peripheral blood. The receptors here all came from a woman aged 45-65 years with acute or convalescent COVID-19.

CDR3: CASSPGQGDEKLFF. The CDR3 bases are TGTGCCAGCAGCCCCGGACAGGGAGATGAAAAACTGTTTTTT. The chain uses TRBV11-1 and TRBJ1-4; the match to TRBD1 covers 8 bases. Germline CDR1 and CDR2: SGHAT and FQDESV (reference sequence). The CDR3 totals 14 residues. J gave up 6 bases and V 5 bases, and 5 bases lay outside the gene matches.

A single count supports this clone. V usage is TRBV10-3 and J usage is TRBJ1-2; D is unclear. Germline V gene lookup returns CDR1 ENHRY and CDR2 SYGVKD. This CDR3 has 14 residues. Trimming took 3 bases from V and 4 from J, leaving 12 bases between them. The CDR3 DNA follows: TGTGCCATCAGTGAAAGGAGGGTGAGCTATGGCTACACCTTC. This sequence encodes CAISERRVSYGYTF.

The J gene is TRBJ2-3, the V gene TRBV11-2, with 8 positions matching TRBD1. The junction had 6 bases not matched to a gene; V was cut back by 6 bases and J by 1 base. Germline values: CDR1 SGHAT, CDR2 FQNNGV. The CDR3 runs 15 residues. The CDR3 protein is CASSPGGSRTDTQYF. The CDR3 DNA sequence: TGTGCCAGCAGTCCAGGGGGCTCTCGCACAGATACGCAGTATTTT.

This clone was detected a few times. The V call is TRBV30, the J call TRBJ1-6, with 7 bases lining up with TRBD1. Germline-derived CDR1 and CDR2 are GTSNPN and SVGIG (reference sequence). This CDR3 has 14 residues. The ends lost 3 bases at V and 7 bases at J; junction bases unmatched: 6. This CDR3 is CAWSLGQPNSPLHF. The CDR3 DNA follows: TGTGCCTGGAGCCTGGGACAGCCCAATTCACCCCTCCACTTT.

This chain joins TRBV9 and TRBJ2-7; a possible D gene is TRBD1 (6 bases). Trimming removed 3 bases at V and 2 bases at J, with 12 bases between. Germline assignment: CDR1 SGDLS and CDR2 YYNGEE. There are 14 residues in the CDR3. DNA for the CDR3: TGTGCCAGCAGCGAGGGACAAGGGACCTACGAGCAGTACTTC. Translated, it gives CASSEGQGTYEQYF.

The rearrangement links TRBV7-2 to TRBJ2-3; 9 bases are a match to TRBD2. CDR1 and CDR2 from the germline V gene are SGHTA and FQGNSA. Trimming cost V 5 bases and J 6 bases; bases outside gene matches: 15. This CDR3 spans 17 amino acids. The CDR3 protein is CASSPGGGGASGDTQYF. CDR3 DNA: TGTGCCAGCAGCCCCGGGGGCGGGGGGGCCAGTGGGGATACGCAGTATTTT.

V usage is TRBV28 and J usage is TRBJ2-6, with D possibly being TRBD1 (6 bases). Trimming pared 4 bases from V and 4 bases from J, leaving 14 bases between. CDR1 and CDR2 from the germline V gene are MDHEN and SYDVKM. The CDR3 is made up of 16 amino acids. The CDR3 protein is CASSSQGQGGANVLTF. CDR3 sequence (DNA): TGTGCCAGCAGTTCGCAGGGGCAAGGCGGGGCCAACGTCCTGACTTTC.

The rearrangement joins TRBV6-5 to TRBJ2-5, with D possibly being TRBD2 (5 bases). There are 14 residues in the CDR3. The V gene's germline CDR1 is MNHEY and CDR2 SVGAGI. V was shortened by 6 bases and J by 1 base, with 12 bases between the two germline ends. The CDR3 loop is CASSRGWGQETQYF. For the CDR3, the DNA is TGTGCCAGCAGCCGGGGATGGGGCCAAGAGACCCAGTACTTC.

This clone was detected a few times. The gene calls are TRBV6-2 or TRBV6-3 and TRBJ2-7, with D uncertain. The CDR3 has 12 residues. Germline CDR1 reads MNHEY; CDR2 reads SVGEGT. Trimming removed 2 bases from V and 6 bases from J, with 8 bases in between. CDR3 sequence: CASSYGVSEQYF. CDR3 in DNA: TGTGCCAGCAGTTACGGAGTCTCCGAGCAGTACTTC.

The chain recombines TRBV19 with TRBJ1-6, with 11 bases aligning to TRBD1. V lost 4 bases to trimming and J lost 12 bases; unmatched junction nucleotides: 11. This CDR3 contains 16 residues. The germline V gene has CDR1 LNHDA and CDR2 SQIVND (reference sequence). The CDR3 region is CASSTGQGAVGEPLHF. The DNA of the CDR3 is TGTGCCAGTAGTACCGGACAGGGGGCGGTGGGTGAACCCCTCCACTTT.

This clone was observed a handful of times. The V and J genes are TRBV5-1 and TRBJ1-2, with 7 bases identical to TRBD1. The CDR3 contains 15 residues. The J segment lost 2 bases and the V segment lost 0 bases, leaving 4 bases of the junction unmatched. Germline lookup yields CDR1 SGHRS and CDR2 YFSETQ. CDR3 coding DNA: TGCGCCAGCAGCTTGGGGGGACAGCCAAACTATGGCTACACCTTC. Translation: CASSLGGQPNYGYTF.

The rearrangement links TRBV3-1 (or the pseudogene TRBV3-2) to TRBJ1-2; no reliable D call. In germline, CDR1 is LGHDT, CDR2 YNNKEL (reference sequence). The ends were cut back, 0 bases at V and 1 base at J, with 12 bases in the middle. The length of the CDR3 is 16 residues. In nucleotides, the CDR3 is TGTGCCAGCAGCCAAGAGGGGAGACGGCATAACTATGGCTACACCTTC. This translates into CASSQEGRRHNYGYTF.

The chain is built from TRBV18 and TRBJ1-6; D is ambiguous. With 3 bases removed from V and 5 bases from J, the gap between germline ends came to 8 bases. Germline assignment: CDR1 KGHSH and CDR2 LQKENI. The CDR3 loop spans 14 amino acids. CDR3 protein: CASSPKENNSPLHF. The CDR3 nucleotides are TGTGCCAGCTCACCGAAGGAGAATAATTCACCCCTCCACTTT. Supplemented by reference TRBV18 and TRBJ1-6, the full variable domain reads NAGVMQNPRHLVRRRGQEARLRCSPMKGHSHVYWYRQLPEEGLKFMVYLQKENIIDESGMPKERFSAEFPKEGPSILRIQQVVRGDSAAYFCASSPKENNSPLHFGNGTRLTVT.

This clone was observed a handful of times. This chain connects TRBV14 to TRBJ2-2; D remains unclear. V was cut by 1 base and J by 6 bases, with 24 bases left in between. The length of the CDR3 is 19 residues. The germline gives CDR1 SGHDN, CDR2 FVKESK. In DNA, the CDR3 is TGTGCCAGCAGCCAAGGGATACCTTGGAGTCACCGAAATCCCGGGGAGCTGTTTTTT. Amino acids: CASSQGIPWSHRNPGELFF.

The table lists this clone with a few counts. Other nucleotide sequences from this sample produce the same CDR3. This chain connects TRBV7-9 to TRBJ2-5; D may be TRBD1 (6 bases). CDR1 SEHNR and CDR2 FQNEAQ come from the germline V gene (reference sequence). Trimming pared 0 bases from V and 5 bases from J, leaving 16 bases between. This CDR3 has 16 amino acids. In nucleotides, the CDR3 is TGTGCCAGCAGCTTAGCATTAGGGCAGGGGAAGGAGACCCAGTACTTC. Its protein product is CASSLALGQGKETQYF.

The rearrangement joins TRBV2 to TRBJ1-1; maybe TRBD1 (5 bases). This CDR3 is 13 amino acids long. V lost 9 bases and J lost 1, with 12 bases in between. The germline gives CDR1 SNHLY, CDR2 FYNNEI. As DNA, the CDR3 is TGTGCCAGTGGGGGGGAGTGGAACACTGAAGCTTTCTTT. It codes for CASGGEWNTEAFF.

The chain employs TRBV27 and TRBJ2-7; the D gene is possibly TRBD1 (6 bases). Per the germline V gene, CDR1 is MNHEY and CDR2 is SMNVEV (reference sequence). V lost 1 base and J 0 bases, leaving 13 bases between the germline ends. The CDR3 extends over 16 amino acids. The CDR3 DNA sequence: TGTGCCAGCAGTTTATTGGGGGCCCAGAGCTCCTACGAGCAGTACTTC. Translated, it gives CASSLLGAQSSYEQYF.

In its sample, this clone was seen once. The rearrangement joins TRBV6-4 to TRBJ2-7; unclear D gene. Between the trimmed V and J ends, which lost 0 bases and 1 base, there was a span of 19 bases. From germline, CDR1 is MRHNA and CDR2 SNTAGT. This CDR3 is built from 18 residues. The CDR3 sequence: CASSDSCPARITSYEQYF. The CDR3 DNA reads TGTGCCAGCAGTGACTCCTGCCCGGCCAGGATCACATCCTACGAGCAGTACTTC.

This rearrangement joins TRBV2 to TRBJ2-7, with TRBD1 matching over 10 bases. The CDR3 runs to 13 residues. Germline CDR1 SNHLY, CDR2 FYNNEI. J gave up 7 bases and V 9 bases, and 9 bases lay outside the gene matches. DNA for the CDR3: TGTGCCAGTCTCCGGGACAGGGGACAGGAGCAGTACTTC. Its translation: CASLRDRGQEQYF.

J is TRBJ2-3 and V is TRBV5-8; no clear D. V shed 5 bases and J shed 10 bases, with 11 bases lying between them. The CDR3 has 11 amino acids. The germline gives CDR1 SGHTS, CDR2 YDEGEE. The CDR3 DNA reads as TGTGCCAGCAGGATGAGCGTGGCGCAGTATTTT. Encoded protein: CASRMSVAQYF.

The CDR3 loop is CASSYRDRVGEQYF. Here the CDR3 DNA reads TGTGCCAGCAGCTACCGGGACAGGGTGGGCGAGCAGTACTTC. The chain links TRBV21-1 to TRBJ2-7; TRBD1, as called in the table, went unchecked against the DNA. TRBV21-1 is reported as a pseudogene. The CDR3 consists of 14 residues.

The V and J genes are TRBV10-3 and TRBJ1-2; D is perhaps TRBD1 (6 bases). This CDR3 is 13 amino acids long. Trimming shortened V by 6 bases and J by 5 bases, and 13 bases separated the two germline ends. CDR1 ENHRY and CDR2 SYGVKD come from the germline V gene. CDR3 loop: CAISPGQMYGYTF. The CDR3 DNA reads as TGTGCCATCAGCCCGGGACAAATGTATGGCTACACCTTC.

V and J are TRBV27 and TRBJ1-5; TRBD1 agrees at 8 bases. V lost 5 bases and J lost 6; bases outside the gene matches: 15. Germline CDR1 and CDR2: MNHEY and SMNVEV (reference sequence). The CDR3 runs 17 residues. In DNA form, the CDR3 reads TGTGCCAGCAGTCCCTACTTCCCGGACAGGGACGGTCAGCCCCAGCATTTT. This codes for CASSPYFPDRDGQPQHF.

V and J are TRBV6-5 and TRBJ2-7, with D maybe TRBD1 (6 bases). CDR3 length: 15 amino acids. The V and J ends lost 6 bases and 3 bases respectively, with 18 bases between them. Germline CDR1 and CDR2: MNHEY and SVGAGI. DNA for the CDR3: TGTGCCAGCAGCGGGGACAATTTTATACACTACGAGCAGTACTTC. Its translation: CASSGDNFIHYEQYF.

V is TRBV7-2 and J is TRBJ2-3, with 8 bases aligning to TRBD2. Germline-derived CDR1 and CDR2 are SGHTA and FQGNSA. With 5 bases clipped from V and 9 bases from J, the junction kept 13 bases outside the gene matches. This CDR3 comprises 15 residues. The CDR3 nucleotides are TGTGCCAGCAGCCTTAGCGGGGCCCGTGCAGGGACGCAGTATTTT. It specifies CASSLSGARAGTQYF.

V usage is TRBV7-9 and J usage is TRBJ1-2; unclear D gene. CDR3 size: 14 residues. Per germline, CDR1 SEHNR and CDR2 FQNEAQ (reference sequence). V lost 1 base and J lost 4, with 10 bases in between. In nucleotides, the CDR3 is TGTGCCAGCAGCTTAGGGCCTCATGGCTATGGCTACACCTTC. Amino acid sequence: CASSLGPHGYGYTF.

The chain uses TRBV21-1 and TRBJ2-7; TRBD2 was called by the table and not checked on the DNA. TRBV21-1 is classified as a pseudogene. This CDR3 spans 14 amino acids. The CDR3 DNA sequence: TGTGCCAGCGGGGAGCGGGGGGCTCTGGACGAGCAGTACTTC. Translating it yields CASGERGALDEQYF.